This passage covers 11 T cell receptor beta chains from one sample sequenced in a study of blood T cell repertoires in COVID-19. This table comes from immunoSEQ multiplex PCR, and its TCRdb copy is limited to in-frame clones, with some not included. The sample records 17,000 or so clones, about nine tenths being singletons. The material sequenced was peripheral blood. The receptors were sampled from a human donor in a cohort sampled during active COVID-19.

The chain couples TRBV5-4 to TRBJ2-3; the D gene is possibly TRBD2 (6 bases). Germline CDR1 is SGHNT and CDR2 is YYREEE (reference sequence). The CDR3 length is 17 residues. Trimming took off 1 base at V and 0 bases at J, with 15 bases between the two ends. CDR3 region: CASSLILGGSSTDTQYF. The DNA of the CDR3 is TGTGCCAGCAGCTTGATCCTTGGGGGGAGTAGCACAGATACGCAGTATTTT.

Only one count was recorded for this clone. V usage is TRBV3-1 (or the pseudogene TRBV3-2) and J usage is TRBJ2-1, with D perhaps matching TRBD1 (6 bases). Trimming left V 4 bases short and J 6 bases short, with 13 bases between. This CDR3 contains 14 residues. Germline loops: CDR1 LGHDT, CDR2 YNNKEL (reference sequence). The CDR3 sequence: CASSPTGHLNEQFF. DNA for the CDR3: TGTGCCAGCAGCCCCACGGGACACCTCAATGAGCAGTTCTTC.

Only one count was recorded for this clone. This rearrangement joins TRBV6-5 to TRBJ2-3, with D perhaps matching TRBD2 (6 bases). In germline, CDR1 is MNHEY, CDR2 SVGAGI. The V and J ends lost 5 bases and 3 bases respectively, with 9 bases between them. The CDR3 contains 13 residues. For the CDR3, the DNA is TGTGCCAGCAGTCAACTAGCAACAGATACGCAGTATTTT. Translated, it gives CASSQLATDTQYF.

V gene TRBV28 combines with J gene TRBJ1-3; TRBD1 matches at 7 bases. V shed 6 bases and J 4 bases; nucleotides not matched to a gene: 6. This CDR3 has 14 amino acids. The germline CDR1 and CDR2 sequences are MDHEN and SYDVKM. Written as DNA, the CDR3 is TGTGCCAGCAGACTCCCGGGACAGGGAAACACCATATATTTT. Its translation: CASRLPGQGNTIYF. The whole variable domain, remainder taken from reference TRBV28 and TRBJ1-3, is DVKVTQSSRYLVKRTGEKVFLECVQDMDHENMFWYRQDPGLGLRLIYFSYDVKMKEKGDIPEGYSVSREKKERFSLILESASTNQTSMYLCASRLPGQGNTIYFGEGSWLTVV.

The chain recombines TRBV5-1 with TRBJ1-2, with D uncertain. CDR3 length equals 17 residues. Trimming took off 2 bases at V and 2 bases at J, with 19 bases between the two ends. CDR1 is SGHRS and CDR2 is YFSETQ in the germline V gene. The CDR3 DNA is TGCGCCAGCAGCTTATCCTCTAGCGGCGCGTTGAACTATGGCTACACCTTC. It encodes CASSLSSSGALNYGYTF.

The CDR3 region is CASSTGLAYNEQFF. The CDR3 DNA is TGCGCCAGCAGTACGGGACTAGCTTACAATGAGCAGTTCTTC. This rearrangement joins TRBV4-1 to TRBJ2-1; 9 bases align to TRBD2. The trim removed 6 bases at V and 4 bases at J, leaving 4 bases unmatched. This CDR3 contains 14 residues. The germline CDR1 and CDR2 sequences are MGHRA and YSYEKL.

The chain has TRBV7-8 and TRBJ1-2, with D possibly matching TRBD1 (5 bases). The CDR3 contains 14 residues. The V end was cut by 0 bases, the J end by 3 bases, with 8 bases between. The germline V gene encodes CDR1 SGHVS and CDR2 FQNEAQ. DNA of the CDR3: TGTGCCAGCAGCTTAGCTGGCAGGGACTATGGCTACACCTTC. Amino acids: CASSLAGRDYGYTF.

DNA of the CDR3: TGCGCCAGCAGCCAGGGTTTGGAGACCCAGTACTTC. The encoded protein is CASSQGLETQYF. The chain uses TRBV5-1 and TRBJ2-5; possibly TRBD1 for D (5 bases). This CDR3 is built from 12 residues. V was clipped by 4 bases and J by 5 bases, with 9 bases between them. Germline values: CDR1 SGHRS, CDR2 YFSETQ.

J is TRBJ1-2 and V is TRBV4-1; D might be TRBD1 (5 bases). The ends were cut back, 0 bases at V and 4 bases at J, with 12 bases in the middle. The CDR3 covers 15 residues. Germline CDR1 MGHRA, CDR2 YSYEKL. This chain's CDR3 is CASSQDTGQAYGYTF. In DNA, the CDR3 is TGCGCCAGCAGCCAAGATACCGGACAAGCCTATGGCTACACCTTC.

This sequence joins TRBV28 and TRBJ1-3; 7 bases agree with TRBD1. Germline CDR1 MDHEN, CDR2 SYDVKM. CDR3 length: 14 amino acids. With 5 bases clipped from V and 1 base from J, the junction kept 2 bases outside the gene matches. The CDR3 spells CASSNRGSGNTIYF. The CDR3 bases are TGTGCCAGCAGTAACAGGGGATCTGGAAACACCATATATTTT.

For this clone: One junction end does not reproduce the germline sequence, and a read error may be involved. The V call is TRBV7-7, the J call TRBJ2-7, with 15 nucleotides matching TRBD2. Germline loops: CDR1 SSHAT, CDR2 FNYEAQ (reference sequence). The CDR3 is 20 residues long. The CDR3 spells CASSLVGLAGGEGLGDEQYF. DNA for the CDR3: TGTGCTAGCAGCTTAGTGGGACTAGCGGGAGGTGAAGGATTAGGCGACGAGCAGTACTTC. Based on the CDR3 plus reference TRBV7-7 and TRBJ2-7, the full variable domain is GAGVSQSPRYKVTKRGQDVTLRCDPISSHATLYWYQQALGQGPEFLTYFNYEAQPDKSGLPSDRFSAERPEGSISTLTIQRTEQRDSAMYRCASSLVGLAGGEGLGDEQYFGPGTRLTVT.